The 3 T cell receptor beta chains reported below all come from one sample, sequenced in a study of cytomegalovirus exposure and HLA in healthy donors. PCR employed 60 Vbeta and 13 Jbeta primers. Sequenced by immunoSEQ multiplex PCR; TCRdb stores in-frame clones only, minus some. The data show under 200,000 clones, with roughly 76% seen just once and more than 1.5% held by the top ten. Sequencing used PBMCs. These receptors were obtained from a human donor in good health.

The rearrangement links TRBV10-1 to TRBJ2-1; 10 nucleotides agree with TRBD2. The V segment lost 3 bases and the J segment 1 base; nucleotides outside the gene matches: 0. CDR3 length equals 15 residues. CDR1 WNHNN and CDR2 SYGVQD come from the germline V gene (reference sequence). The CDR3 here is CASSELAGSYNEQFF. The DNA for the CDR3 is TGCGCCAGCAGTGAACTAGCGGGGTCCTACAATGAGCAGTTCTTC.

The gene calls are TRBV7-9 and TRBJ2-7, with 7 bases matching TRBD1. The germline V gene has CDR1 SEHNR and CDR2 FQNEAQ (reference sequence). V shed 5 bases, J shed 1 base, and the junction held 5 bases outside the gene matches. This CDR3 is 14 amino acids long. The DNA for the CDR3 is TGTGCCAGCAGCCAAGACAGGGCTTCCTACGAGCAGTACTTC. Its protein product is CASSQDRASYEQYF. Together with reference TRBV7-9 and TRBJ2-7, the CDR3 gives the full variable domain: DTGVSQNPRHKITKRGQNVTFRCDPISEHNRLYWYRQTLGQGPEFLTYFQNEAQLEKSRLLSDRFSAERPKGSFSTLEIQRTEQGDSAMYLCASSQDRASYEQYFGPGTRLTVT.

The chain has TRBV27 and TRBJ2-3; the match to TRBD2 covers 10 bases. CDR3 length: 17 amino acids. Germline CDR1 reads MNHEY; CDR2 reads SMNVEV (reference sequence). After removal of 5 bases from V and 5 bases from J, the junction contained 13 bases not matched to a gene. The CDR3 DNA follows: TGTGCCAGCAGTCCCCCTCTAGCGGGGGCCAGGGAAGATACGCAGTATTTT. Translation gives CASSPPLAGAREDTQYF.